Shown below are 13 T cell receptor beta chains from a single sample sequenced in a study of blood T cell repertoires in COVID-19. The repertoire was sequenced with immunoSEQ multiplex PCR; TCRdb's copy has only in-frame clones and lacks some. The data contain roughly 180,000 clones, around 85% of them singletons. Sequencing was carried out using PBMCs or T cells enriched from blood (not recorded which). Receptors were obtained from a woman aged 40-49 years with acute COVID-19.

The chain couples TRBV6-1 to TRBJ1-5; no definite D call. The CDR3 is made up of 14 amino acids. CDR1 and CDR2 (germline): MNHNS, SASEGT. Trimming stripped 6 bases from V and 0 bases from J, with 9 bases between. CDR3: CASSPGSSNQPQHF. CDR3 bases: TGTGCCAGCAGCCCGGGTAGTAGCAATCAGCCCCAGCATTTT.

The chain uses TRBV9 and TRBJ2-1; D might be TRBD2 (5 bases). The V and J ends lost 7 bases and 9 bases respectively, with 11 bases between them. The germline gives CDR1 SGDLS, CDR2 YYNGEE. The CDR3 is 11 amino acids. The CDR3 sequence: CASGSLGEQFF. The CDR3, as DNA: TGTGCCAGCGGGAGCCTTGGTGAGCAGTTCTTC.

This rearrangement joins TRBV4-2 to TRBJ2-1, with 7 bases fitting TRBD2. The ends lost 1 base at V and 6 bases at J; junction bases unmatched: 9. The CDR3 consists of 16 residues. Germline V gene sequence: CDR1 LGHNA, CDR2 YNFKEQ. The CDR3 region has the DNA TGTGCCAGCAGCCAAGTAGCTAGCGGCCAAGGCAATGAGCAGTTCTTC. Its translation is CASSQVASGQGNEQFF.

The J gene is TRBJ2-5, the V gene TRBV6-2 or TRBV6-3, with a weak D call TRBD2 (5 bases). V was shortened by 3 bases and J by 0 bases, with 8 bases between the two germline ends. The V gene's germline CDR1 is MNHEY and CDR2 SVGEGT. This CDR3 has 14 residues. The CDR3 nucleotides read TGTGCCAGCAGTTATCCGAGGGACCAAGAGACCCAGTACTTC. This gives the protein CASSYPRDQETQYF.

The rearrangement uses TRBV5-6 and TRBJ2-3, with D tentatively TRBD2 (5 bases). The germline gives CDR1 SGHDT, CDR2 YYEEEE. The CDR3 sequence is 15 residues long. The V end lost 0 bases, the J end lost 1 base, and 9 bases lay between the germline ends. DNA of the CDR3: TGTGCCAGCAGCTTGGAGGGTAGCGGCACAGATACGCAGTATTTT. Amino acids: CASSLEGSGTDTQYF.

This clone was found once. The chain uses TRBV7-9 and TRBJ1-3; D may be TRBD1 (5 bases). V lost 1 base to trimming and J lost 0 bases, with 10 bases between them. Germline lookup yields CDR1 SEHNR and CDR2 FQNEAQ (reference sequence). CDR3 length: 16 amino acids. The CDR3 loop reads CASSLDGGSSGNTIYF. The CDR3, as DNA: TGTGCCAGCAGCTTAGACGGGGGGAGCTCTGGAAACACCATATATTTT.

The chain combines TRBV7-9 with TRBJ2-1; 9 nucleotides match TRBD1. This CDR3 spans 16 amino acids. Germline V gene data show CDR1 as SEHNR and CDR2 as FQNEAQ (reference sequence). Trimming cost V 1 base and J 6 bases; bases outside gene matches: 7. The CDR3 loop reads CASSLVGTGLSNEQFF. CDR3 in DNA: TGTGCCAGCAGCTTAGTAGGGACAGGGTTGAGCAATGAGCAGTTCTTC. Full variable domain (remainder filled in from reference TRBV7-9 and TRBJ2-1): DTGVSQNPRHKITKRGQNVTFRCDPISEHNRLYWYRQTLGQGPEFLTYFQNEAQLEKSRLLSDRFSAERPKGSFSTLEIQRTEQGDSAMYLCASSLVGTGLSNEQFFGPGTRLTVL.

The chain couples TRBV29-1 to TRBJ2-7; 7 bases are shared with TRBD1. The CDR3 sequence is 13 residues long. The V segment lost 3 bases and the J segment 4 bases; nucleotides outside the gene matches: 6. The germline gives CDR1 SQVTM, CDR2 ANQGSEA. The CDR3 region is CSVDKGGSYEQYF. The CDR3 coding sequence is TGCAGCGTTGACAAAGGGGGCAGTTACGAGCAGTACTTC.

The rearrangement joins TRBV4-1 to TRBJ2-1, with 8 bases aligning to TRBD1. The length of the CDR3 is 17 residues. J was trimmed by 9 bases and V by 0 bases; bases with no gene match: 13. CDR1 and CDR2 (germline): MGHRA, YSYEKL. For the CDR3, the DNA is TGCGCCAGCAGCCAAGAGGGTGTAACAGGGGGGAATGGTGAGCAGTTCTTC. Protein: CASSQEGVTGGNGEQFF.

The chain combines TRBV6-5 with TRBJ1-6; 9 bases are a match to TRBD1. This CDR3 has 16 amino acids. Trimming at V came to 4 bases and at J to 9 bases, leaving 10 bases not matched to a gene. CDR1 is MNHEY and CDR2 is SVGAGI in the germline V gene. This chain's CDR3 is CASSSHRDRVSSPLHF. CDR3 DNA: TGTGCCAGCAGTTCTCACCGGGACAGGGTTAGTTCACCCCTCCACTTT.

The J gene is TRBJ2-7, the V gene TRBV18; 10 bases line up with TRBD2. The CDR3 is 14 residues long. Germline CDR1 reads KGHSH; CDR2 reads LQKENI. V was pared by 3 bases and J by 6 bases, with 5 bases of the junction left unmatched. This CDR3 is CASSPLAGVSEQYV. The CDR3 coding sequence is TGTGCCAGCTCACCCCTAGCGGGAGTGAGCGAGCAGTACGTC.

The chain's CDR3 is CASSSGLGRNEQYF. As DNA, the CDR3 is TGTGCCAGCAGTAGCGGACTAGGTAGAAACGAGCAGTACTTC. This rearrangement joins TRBV6-5 to TRBJ2-7; TRBD2 aligns across 7 bases. The ends lost 5 bases at V and 5 bases at J; junction bases unmatched: 9. Germline V gene sequence: CDR1 MNHEY, CDR2 SVGAGI. This CDR3 is 14 amino acids long.

The rearrangement joins TRBV6-1 to TRBJ2-2; 9 bases agree with TRBD1. The CDR3 consists of 17 residues. Per germline, CDR1 MNHNS and CDR2 SASEGT. The junction had 8 bases not matched to a gene; V was cut back by 1 base and J by 5 bases. The CDR3 DNA is TGTGCCAGCAGTGAAGAACCGGGACAGGGAGGGACCGGGGAGCTGTTTTTT. It specifies CASSEEPGQGGTGELFF.